Listed here are 17 T cell receptor beta chains from one sample, sequenced in a study of blood T cell repertoires in COVID-19. TCRdb keeps only in-frame clones here, not all; method: immunoSEQ multiplex PCR. The sample has about 360,000 clones, 85% to 90% seen once. Sequenced: peripheral blood. These receptors were taken from a human donor in a cohort sampled during active COVID-19.

V gene TRBV6-4 combines with J gene TRBJ2-7; D ambiguous. V gave up 0 bases and J gave up 0 bases, with 15 bases separating them. CDR3 length: 17 amino acids. The V gene's germline CDR1 is MRHNA and CDR2 SNTAGT. CDR3 protein: CASSDSKERLNSYEQYF. The CDR3 nucleotides are TGTGCCAGCAGTGACTCGAAAGAGCGCCTAAACTCCTACGAGCAGTACTTC.

The V and J genes are TRBV5-8 and TRBJ2-7; D might be TRBD1 (6 bases). Germline loops: CDR1 SGHTS, CDR2 YDEGEE. The CDR3 has 15 amino acids. V lost 4 bases and J lost 5, with 19 bases in between. CDR3 in DNA: TGTGCCAGCAGCGGAACAGGGCTAGAAGTCCACGAGCAGTACTTC. The encoded protein is CASSGTGLEVHEQYF.

The gene calls are TRBV2 and TRBJ1-4; no clear D gene. The CDR3 extends over 11 amino acids. Per the germline V gene, CDR1 is SNHLY and CDR2 is FYNNEI. V was clipped by 7 bases and J by 8 bases, with 8 bases between them. The CDR3, as DNA: TGTGCCAGCAATAGTGAGGAAAAACTGTTTTTT. Protein sequence: CASNSEEKLFF.

The chain is built from TRBV4-2 and TRBJ2-3; 9 positions agree with TRBD2. Losses at the gene ends were 0 bases for V and 4 bases for J; bases not matched to a gene: 17. CDR3 size: 20 residues. Germline values: CDR1 LGHNA, CDR2 YNFKEQ. CDR3: CASSQDGFTGREGPPDTQYF. In DNA form, the CDR3 reads TGTGCCAGCAGCCAAGATGGGTTCACCGGGCGGGAGGGCCCCCCAGATACGCAGTATTTT.

The rearrangement joins TRBV2 to TRBJ2-1, with TRBD2 matching over 13 bases. The junction had 2 bases not matched to a gene; V was cut back by 5 bases and J by 4 bases. The CDR3 loop spans 15 amino acids. The germline V gene has CDR1 SNHLY and CDR2 FYNNEI. CDR3 loop: CASSRLAGGYNEQFF. The CDR3 DNA follows: TGTGCCAGCAGTAGACTAGCGGGAGGTTACAATGAGCAGTTCTTC.

The chain is built from TRBV10-2 and TRBJ1-2; a weak D match, TRBD1 (5 bases). The CDR3 loop spans 13 amino acids. Trimming removed 10 bases at V and 6 bases at J, with 18 bases between. Germline V lookup: CDR1 WSHSY, CDR2 SAAADI. The CDR3 here is CATQRRRGDGYTF. CDR3 nucleotide sequence: TGCGCCACCCAGAGAAGGCGGGGCGATGGCTACACCTTC.

This clone was counted only a few times. The chain joins TRBV28 to TRBJ1-1; no clear D. This CDR3 contains 13 residues. Trimming took 5 bases from V and 1 from J, leaving 8 bases between them. Germline lookup yields CDR1 MDHEN and CDR2 SYDVKM. The CDR3 coding sequence is TGTGCCAGCAGTCCTACTCCGAACACTGAAGCTTTCTTT. It is translated as CASSPTPNTEAFF.

The rearrangement joins TRBV7-9 to TRBJ1-4; 7 nucleotides align to TRBD1. Looked up from germline, CDR1 is SEHNR and CDR2 is FQNEAQ (reference sequence). CDR3 length: 12 residues. The J segment lost 10 bases and the V segment lost 8 bases, leaving 7 bases of the junction unmatched. The CDR3 DNA follows: TGTGCCAGCGGCCAGGGGGAGAGAAAACTGTTTTTT. It translates to CASGQGERKLFF.

The chain uses TRBV19 and TRBJ2-1; TRBD2 matches 15 bases. Germline trimming cut 4 bases from V and 4 bases from J; bases unmatched to any gene: 2. This CDR3 has 16 amino acids. Per germline, CDR1 LNHDA and CDR2 SQIVND (reference sequence). CDR3 nucleotides: TGTGCCAGTAGTAGGACTAGCGGGGGGGCATACAATGAGCAGTTCTTC. This sequence encodes CASSRTSGGAYNEQFF.

The chain links TRBV9 to TRBJ2-3; the match to TRBD2 covers 14 bases. Trimming removed 3 bases from V and 1 base from J; junction bases left unmatched: 13. The CDR3 is 20 residues long. Germline CDR1 and CDR2: SGDLS and YYNGEE. CDR3 region: CASSAGGLAGVLLGTDTQYF. The DNA for the CDR3 is TGTGCCAGCAGCGCAGGGGGACTAGCGGGGGTCCTCCTCGGCACAGATACGCAGTATTTT.

This clone has more than one count but fewer than ten. The DNA of the CDR3 is TGCGCCAGCAGCCCGCGCCCCGAAACCTCAACTAATGAAAAACTGTTTTTT. Protein product: CASSPRPETSTNEKLFF. The chain is built from TRBV5-1 and TRBJ1-4, with D unclear. V was trimmed by 4 bases and J by 0 bases, leaving 16 bases between them. Germline CDR1 and CDR2: SGHRS and YFSETQ. The CDR3 runs 17 residues.

The chain employs TRBV18 and TRBJ2-7; 11 bases match TRBD2. CDR3 size: 14 residues. CDR1 KGHSH and CDR2 LQKENI come from the germline V gene. J gave up 2 bases and V 3 bases, and 0 bases lay outside the gene matches. The CDR3 DNA sequence: TGTGCCAGCTCACCTAGCGGGAGGGCCTACGAGCAGTACTTC. This sequence encodes CASSPSGRAYEQYF.

This sequence joins TRBV6-5 and TRBJ1-1; D gene ambiguous. The V end lost 7 bases, the J end lost 1 base, and 10 bases lay between the germline ends. Per germline, CDR1 MNHEY and CDR2 SVGAGI. The CDR3 has 13 residues. The CDR3 region is CASKRQQNTEAFF. The CDR3 bases are TGTGCCAGCAAGCGTCAGCAGAACACTGAAGCTTTCTTT.

This sequence joins TRBV5-8 and TRBJ1-1; the D is unclear. Trimming stripped 0 bases from V and 10 bases from J, with 10 bases between. Germline V gives CDR1 SGHTS, CDR2 YDEGEE. CDR3 length: 12 residues. The CDR3 region is CASSLAIPIAFF. CDR3 bases: TGTGCCAGCAGCTTGGCCATTCCTATAGCTTTCTTT.

The V call is TRBV7-3, the J call TRBJ2-5; possible D gene TRBD2, 5 bases. V was pared by 1 base and J by 3 bases, with 9 bases between. Germline assignment: CDR1 SGHTA and CDR2 FQGTGA. The CDR3 consists of 14 residues. CDR3 sequence (DNA): TGTGCCAGCAGCTTAAGTGCGGAGGAAGAGACCCAGTACTTC. Translation: CASSLSAEEETQYF.

There are a few counts of this clone. The J gene is TRBJ1-2, the V gene TRBV2, with D perhaps TRBD1 (6 bases). Germline lookup yields CDR1 SNHLY and CDR2 FYNNEI. The V end lost 5 bases, the J end lost 0 bases, and 13 bases lay between the germline ends. The CDR3 totals 15 residues. In nucleotides, the CDR3 is TGTGCCAGCAGTAACAGGGCAATCTCTAACTATGGCTACACCTTC. Its protein is CASSNRAISNYGYTF. Together with reference TRBV2 and TRBJ1-2, the CDR3 gives the full variable domain: EPEVTQTPSHQVTQMGQEVILRCVPISNHLYFYWYRQILGQKVEFLVSFYNNEISEKSEIFDDQFSVERPDGSNFTLKIRSTKLEDSAMYFCASSNRAISNYGYTFGSGTRLTVV.

V is TRBV6-1 and J is TRBJ2-2; TRBD1 matches 7 bases. After removal of 4 bases from V and 6 bases from J, the junction contained 14 bases not matched to a gene. This CDR3 has 17 amino acids. Germline CDR1 and CDR2: MNHNS and SASEGT. The CDR3: CASSALSSTGPSGELFF. CDR3 nucleotide sequence: TGTGCCAGCAGTGCATTATCATCGACAGGGCCCTCCGGGGAGCTGTTTTTT.